This TCR beta chain comes out of a study of cytomegalovirus exposure and HLA in healthy donors. Background on the study: In a later analysis, the roughly 130 validation repertoires were reported to have used the same platform as the 600 to 800 first-cohort repertoires.

Study findings and constraints: It was confirmed in vitro that a few of the CMV-associated chains were specific for CMV antigens.

Measured with immunoSEQ multiplex PCR; TCRdb has only the in-frame clones, and not every one. The table has more than 55,000 clones, around 89% seen once. Germline loops: CDR1 MNHNY, CDR2 SVGAGI (reference sequence). This CDR3 has 16 residues. V was trimmed by 4 bases and J by 5 bases, leaving 20 bases between them. To note about this clone: Antigen unknown. This sample also contains other DNA sequences that code for the same CDR3.

Sequencing used PBMCs. The receptor was derived from a young woman in good health and CMV-seronegative. The rearrangement uses TRBV6-6 and TRBJ2-5, with a tentative D call TRBD2 (7 bases). The CDR3 DNA follows: TGTGCCAGCAGTTTACGAGGGGGGGCGTTTAGCGAGACCCAGTACTTC. Its translation: CASSLRGGAFSETQYF.